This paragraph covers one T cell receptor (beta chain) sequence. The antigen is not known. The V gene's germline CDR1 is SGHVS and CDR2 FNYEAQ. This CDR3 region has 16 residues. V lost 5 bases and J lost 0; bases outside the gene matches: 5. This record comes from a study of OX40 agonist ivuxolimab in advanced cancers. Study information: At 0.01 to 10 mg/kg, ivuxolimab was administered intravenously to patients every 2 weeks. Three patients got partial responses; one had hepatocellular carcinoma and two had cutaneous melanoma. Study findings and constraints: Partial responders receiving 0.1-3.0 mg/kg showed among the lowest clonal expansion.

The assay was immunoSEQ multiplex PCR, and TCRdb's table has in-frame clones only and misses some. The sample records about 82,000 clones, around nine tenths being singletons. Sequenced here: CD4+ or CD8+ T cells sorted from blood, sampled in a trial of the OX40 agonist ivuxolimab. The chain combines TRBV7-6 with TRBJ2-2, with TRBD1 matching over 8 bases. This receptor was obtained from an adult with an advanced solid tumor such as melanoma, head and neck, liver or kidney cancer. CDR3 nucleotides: TGTGCCAGCAGCCCCGGACAGGGCGCGAACACCGGGGAGCTGTTTTTT. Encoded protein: CASSPGQGANTGELFF.